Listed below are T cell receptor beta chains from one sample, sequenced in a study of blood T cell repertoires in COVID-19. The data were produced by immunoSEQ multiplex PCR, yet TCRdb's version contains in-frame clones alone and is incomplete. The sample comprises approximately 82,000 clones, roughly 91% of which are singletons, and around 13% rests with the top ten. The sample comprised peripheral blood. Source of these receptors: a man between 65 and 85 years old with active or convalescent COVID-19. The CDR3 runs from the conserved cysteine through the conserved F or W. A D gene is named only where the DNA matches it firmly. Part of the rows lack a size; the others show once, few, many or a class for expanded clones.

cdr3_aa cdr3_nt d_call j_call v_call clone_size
CASHPGVYQPQHF TGTGCCAGCCACCCGGGAGTTTATCAGCCCCAGCATTTT - TRBJ1-5 TRBV6-6 -
CASSWTSGSITGELFF TGCGCCAGCAGCTGGACTAGCGGGAGTATCACCGGGGAGCTGTTTTTT TRBD2 TRBJ2-2 TRBV5-1 -
CASRTTGATNEKLFF TGCGCCAGCCGCACGACAGGGGCAACTAATGAAAAACTGTTTTTT TRBD1 TRBJ1-4 TRBV5-1 -
CASSLGQGAYEQYF TGCGCCAGCAGCTTGGGACAGGGGGCCTACGAGCAGTACTTC TRBD1 TRBJ2-7 TRBV5-1 -
CASRTGSNQPQHF TGTGCCAGCAGAACAGGGTCCAATCAGCCCCAGCATTTT - TRBJ1-5 TRBV2 -
CASSLSRGLGLGEKLFF TGTGCCAGCAGTTTATCTAGGGGATTGGGTCTCGGTGAAAAACTGTTTTTT - TRBJ1-4 TRBV28 few
CASSRYQETQYF TGTGCCAGCAGCAGGTATCAAGAGACCCAGTACTTC - TRBJ2-5 TRBV2 -
CASFISQGSGNTIYF TGTGCCAGCTTCATATCCCAGGGCTCTGGAAACACCATATATTTT - TRBJ1-3 TRBV18 -
CASSPGPGVSNQPQHF TGTGCCAGCTCACCAGGTCCCGGGGTTAGCAATCAGCCCCAGCATTTT - TRBJ1-5 TRBV18 -
CASSLQAGNGETQYF TGTGCCAGCAGCTTACAGGCGGGAAATGGTGAGACCCAGTACTTC - TRBJ2-5 TRBV7-2 -
CASSLGPQVGADTQYF TGTGCCAGCAGCTTAGGCCCCCAAGTAGGGGCAGATACGCAGTATTTT - TRBJ2-3 TRBV7-9 -
CAISDRGYTEAFF TGTGCCATCAGTGACAGGGGTTACACTGAAGCTTTCTTT - TRBJ1-1 TRBV10-3 -
CASCEGESSYNEQFF TGTGCCAGCTGTGAGGGGGAAAGCTCCTACAATGAGCAGTTCTTC - TRBJ2-1 TRBV7-9 -